The 13 T cell receptor beta chains in this list originate from one sample, sequenced in a study of blood T cell repertoires in COVID-19. The method was immunoSEQ multiplex PCR; TCRdb's version includes in-frame clones alone and lacks a portion of them. The data contain about 210,000 clones, about 91% of them singletons. The specimen sequenced was peripheral blood. These receptors all come from a man between 25 and 39 years old with acute or convalescent COVID-19.

The V call is TRBV19, the J call TRBJ2-5; D remains ambiguous. Germline assignment: CDR1 LNHDA and CDR2 SQIVND (reference sequence). V lost 5 bases and J 5 bases, leaving 9 bases between the germline ends. The CDR3 covers 12 residues. CDR3 DNA sequence: TGTGCCAGTAGTGCCCTCAGGGAGACCCAGTACTTC. This codes for CASSALRETQYF.

On this clone itself: One end of the junction does not line up with germline, which may come from a read error. The chain uses TRBV13 and TRBJ1-2, with D unresolved. The CDR3 runs to 14 residues. Looked up from germline, CDR1 is PRHDT and CDR2 is FYEKMQ (reference sequence). The DNA for the CDR3 is TGTGCCAGCAGCCTAGGGTCGGCTAACTATGGCTACACCTTC. Encoded protein: CASSLGSANYGYTF. The variable domain in full, with the rest retrieved from reference TRBV13 and TRBJ1-2, is AAGVIQSPRHLIKEKRETATLKCYPIPRHDTVYWYQQGPGQDPQFLISFYEKMQSDKGSIPDRFSAQQFSDYHSELNMSSLELGDSALYFCASSLGSANYGYTFGSGTRLTVV.

This clone was observed once. The V call is TRBV28, the J call TRBJ1-6; D is unresolved. Germline loops: CDR1 MDHEN, CDR2 SYDVKM. The germline V and J ends were trimmed by 6 bases and 10 bases, with 22 bases remaining between them. CDR3 size: 16 residues. DNA for the CDR3: TGTGCCAGCAGCCGTAAATCGGGCACTAGAAGGTCACCCCTCCACTTT. It translates to CASSRKSGTRRSPLHF.

The V and J genes are TRBV5-1 and TRBJ2-5; 8 bases line up with TRBD1. The CDR3 runs 14 residues. Trimming took 2 bases from V and 5 from J; bases not matched to a gene: 5. Germline CDR1 is SGHRS and CDR2 is YFSETQ. The DNA of the CDR3 is TGCGCCAGCAGCTTTCCGGACAGGGTGGAGACCCAGTACTTC. Translation gives CASSFPDRVETQYF.

The gene calls are TRBV27 and TRBJ2-7, with 13 bases aligning to TRBD2. This CDR3 has 16 amino acids. Germline trimming cut 5 bases from V and 4 bases from J; bases unmatched to any gene: 8. CDR1 and CDR2 (germline): MNHEY, SMNVEV (reference sequence). The CDR3 DNA reads TGTGCCAGCAGTCCCTCTGGACTAGCGGGAGAGTACGAGCAGTACTTC. Its protein is CASSPSGLAGEYEQYF.

The V and J genes are TRBV18 and TRBJ2-2; D call uncertain. In germline, CDR1 is KGHSH, CDR2 LQKENI. There are 12 residues in the CDR3. Between the trimmed V and J ends, which lost 4 bases and 7 bases, there was a span of 7 bases. As DNA, the CDR3 is TGTGCCAGCTCACTCAGTCGCGGGGAGCTGTTTTTT. Its protein product is CASSLSRGELFF.

V is TRBV5-1 and J is TRBJ2-7; TRBD2 is a possible D gene (6 bases). Trimming cost V 5 bases and J 7 bases, with 22 bases left between them. The CDR3 totals 15 residues. The germline V gene encodes CDR1 SGHRS and CDR2 YFSETQ. The CDR3 protein is CASSYVPGLPLEQYF. CDR3 nucleotide sequence: TGCGCCAGCAGTTACGTACCGGGACTCCCCCTGGAGCAGTACTTC.

A single count supports this clone. The rearrangement links TRBV27 to TRBJ2-5; 9 bases are a match to TRBD2. CDR1 is MNHEY and CDR2 is SMNVEV in the germline V gene (reference sequence). The V gene end was trimmed by 6 bases and the J gene end by 2 bases; junction bases not matched to a gene: 16. This CDR3 is built from 18 residues. CDR3 loop: CASSLKTSGSKIQETQYF. CDR3 DNA: TGTGCCAGCAGCTTAAAGACTAGCGGTTCAAAGATTCAAGAGACCCAGTACTTC.

The chain combines TRBV27 with TRBJ1-5; no reliable D call. V was clipped by 5 bases and J by 4 bases, with 9 bases between them. The CDR3 runs to 13 residues. Per the germline V gene, CDR1 is MNHEY and CDR2 is SMNVEV (reference sequence). CDR3 bases: TGTGCCAGCAGTATAAGAACTAATCAGCCCCAGCATTTT. The encoded protein is CASSIRTNQPQHF.

The genes are TRBV7-8 and TRBJ2-2; TRBD1 matches 9 bases. Trimming at V came to 5 bases and at J to 4 bases, leaving 5 bases not matched to a gene. Germline V gives CDR1 SGHVS, CDR2 FQNEAQ. The CDR3 spans 15 residues. DNA for the CDR3: TGTGCCAGCAGCCCTAGGACAGGGGTCACCGGGGAGCTGTTTTTT. It yields the protein CASSPRTGVTGELFF.

This chain uses TRBV6-5 with TRBJ2-3; 8 bases are shared with TRBD2. This CDR3 has 15 amino acids. Germline V lookup: CDR1 MNHEY, CDR2 SVGAGI. CDR3 protein: CATLEYGGGTDTQYF. CDR3 DNA sequence: TGTGCAACCCTAGAATACGGGGGGGGCACAGATACGCAGTATTTT.

The chain carries TRBV7-8 and TRBJ2-7; TRBD2 matches at 10 bases. Unmatched junction bases numbered 7, after V lost 5 bases and J lost 6 bases. CDR1 SGHVS and CDR2 FQNEAQ come from the germline V gene. The CDR3 runs 14 residues. The CDR3 region has the DNA TGTGCCAGCAGCATGATAGCGGGAGGAGGCGAGCAGTACTTC. Amino acid sequence: CASSMIAGGGEQYF.

The rearrangement links TRBV13 to TRBJ2-1, with 8 bases matching TRBD2. J was trimmed by 2 bases and V by 5 bases; bases with no gene match: 8. Germline CDR1 and CDR2: PRHDT and FYEKMQ (reference sequence). CDR3 length equals 16 residues. The CDR3 coding sequence is TGTGCCAGCAGCAGAGCCGGGACTAGGGCCTACAATGAGCAGTTCTTC. Protein: CASSRAGTRAYNEQFF.